The rows below give T cell receptor beta chains drawn from one sample of a study of cytomegalovirus exposure and HLA in healthy donors. Produced via immunoSEQ multiplex PCR; TCRdb's table is partial and in-frame only. This sample has about 340,000 clones; 80% to 90% occur once, and the top ten carry around 0.84%. Source material: PBMCs. The receptors were gathered from a woman aged 18-35 years in good health and CMV-seronegative. Both conserved end residues are part of each CDR3. A D gene is named only where the DNA matches it firmly. Clone size is not always given. Where it is, it says once, few, many or a class for expanded clones.

abundance | d_gene | j_gene | v_gene | CDR3nt | CDR3aa
NA | TRBD2 | TRBJ2-5 | TRBV4-3 | TGCGCCAGCAGCCCCCGGACTAGCGGAGAGACCCAGTACTTC | CASSPRTSGETQYF
NA | NA | TRBJ2-7 | TRBV29-1 | TGCAGCGTAAGAGACACCGGATCCTACGAGCAGTACTTC | CSVRDTGSYEQYF
NA | TRBD1 | TRBJ2-7 | TRBV18 | TGTGCCAGCTCACCGGGGACAGGGGCTAACTACGAGCAGTACTTC | CASSPGTGANYEQYF
NA | TRBD2 | TRBJ2-2 | TRBV6-5 | TGTGCCACGGGGACTAGCGGGTTCTGGGAGCTGTTTTTT | CATGTSGFWELFF
few | NA | TRBJ2-3 | TRBV6-5 | TGTGCCAGCAGCGGTACCACAGATACGCAGTATTTT | CASSGTTDTQYF
NA | NA | TRBJ1-2 | TRBV7-2 | TGTGCCAGCAGCCCCGGAGGGAGGCCTCCCTACACCTTC | CASSPGGRPPYTF
NA | NA | TRBJ2-1 | TRBV11-3 | TGTGCCAGCAGCTTAGATCGTGGCGGAGAGCAGTTCTTC | CASSLDRGGEQFF
NA | TRBD1 | TRBJ2-7 | TRBV10-3 | TGTGCCATCAGTGAGAGGACAGGGGGCGACGAGCAGTACTTC | CAISERTGGDEQYF
once | TRBD1 | TRBJ2-5 | TRBV5-1 | TGCGCCAGCAGCAAGGGACAGGGTGGGGAGACCCAGTACTTC | CASSKGQGGETQYF
NA | NA | TRBJ2-1 | TRBV7-2 | TGTGCCAGCAGCTTCCAAGGTGGAGGCAATGAGCAGTTCTTC | CASSFQGGGNEQFF
NA | TRBD1 | TRBJ1-3 | TRBV6-6 | TGTGCCAGCAGTCCGACAGGGGGCACTGGAAACACCATATATTTT | CASSPTGGTGNTIYF
NA | TRBD1 | TRBJ2-2 | TRBV5-1 | TGCGCCAGCAGCTTGATGACAGGGGGCTCCACCGGGGAGCTGTTTTTT | CASSLMTGGSTGELFF
NA | NA | TRBJ2-3 | TRBV21-1 | TGTGCCAGCAGCAAGGGACTAGCGGCTAGCACAGATACGCAGTATTTT | CASSKGLAASTDTQYF
NA | NA | TRBJ1-4 | TRBV28 | TGTGCCAGCAGTTTCGGGACGGGCGGGAGACTGTTTTTT | CASSFGTGGRLFF
NA | NA | TRBJ1-5 | TRBV20-1 | TGCAGTGCTAGTTCGGGAAAGCCCCAGCATTTT | CSASSGKPQHF
NA | NA | TRBJ1-2 | TRBV19 | TGTGCCAGTAGTCCTTACGGGACATCCAACTATGGCTACACCTTC | CASSPYGTSNYGYTF
NA | TRBD1 | TRBJ1-2 | TRBV6-6 | TGTGCCAGCAGAACTTGGACAGGGAGCTATGGCTACACCTTC | CASRTWTGSYGYTF
NA | TRBD2 | TRBJ2-1 | TRBV28 | TGTGCCAGCAGACCAAGCGGGAGAGGAGACAATGAGCAGTTCTTC | CASRPSGRGDNEQFF
few | TRBD1 | TRBJ2-7 | TRBV7-9 | TGTGCCAGCAGCCCGGGACAGGGGGGATACGAGCAGTACTTC | CASSPGQGGYEQYF
NA | NA | TRBJ2-3 | TRBV5-1 | TGCGCCAGCAGCTTGGATGTGTCCAGATACACAGATACGCAGTATTTT | CASSLDVSRYTDTQYF
NA | TRBD2 | TRBJ2-5 | TRBV5-6 | TGTGCCAGCAGAGGACTAGCGGGAGTGGGGCTATCCCAAGAGACCCAGTACTTC | CASRGLAGVGLSQETQYF
NA | TRBD2 | TRBJ2-5 | TRBV4-3 | TGCGCCAGCAGCCAAGACCTAGCGGGAGGGCCCTTAGAGGAGACCCAGTACTTC | CASSQDLAGGPLEETQYF
NA | TRBD2 | TRBJ2-7 | TRBV19 | TGTGCCAGTAGTAAACTAGCGGGATTCGTCGACGAGCAGTACTTC | CASSKLAGFVDEQYF
NA | TRBD1 | TRBJ1-2 | TRBV2 | TGTGCCAGCAGGTGGGACAGGCCTCCCTATGGCTACACCTTC | CASRWDRPPYGYTF
NA | NA | TRBJ2-7 | TRBV9 | TGTGCCAGCAGCGTCGGCGGGAACTACGAGCAGTACTTC | CASSVGGNYEQYF
NA | NA | TRBJ1-1 | TRBV30 | TGTGCCTGGAGTGTACAGTCGGAGCGGGAAGCTTTCTTT | CAWSVQSEREAFF
NA | TRBD2 | TRBJ2-7 | TRBV10-3 | TGTGCCATCAGTGGGGGGGGGACCTCCTACGAGCAGTACTTC | CAISGGGTSYEQYF
NA | TRBD2 | TRBJ2-3 | TRBV15 | TGTGCCACCAGCAGACTAGCGGGACGGACAGATACGCAGTATTTT | CATSRLAGRTDTQYF
NA | TRBD1 | TRBJ1-4 | TRBV9 | TGTGCCAGCAGTTCACAGGGGGCTCGTGATGAAAAACTGTTTTTT | CASSSQGARDEKLFF
NA | NA | TRBJ2-7 | TRBV7-9 | TGTGCCAGCAGCTCCCAGCGGGTTGTATACGAGCAGTACTTC | CASSSQRVVYEQYF
NA | NA | TRBJ2-3 | TRBV5-1 | TGCGCCAGCAGCTTGGCAGGAATATTAACAGATACGCAGTATTTT | CASSLAGILTDTQYF
NA | TRBD2 | TRBJ2-1 | TRBV7-3 | TGTGCCAGCAGCTTCACGGGAGGGTCCTACAATGAGCAGTTCTTC | CASSFTGGSYNEQFF
NA | NA | TRBJ1-2 | TRBV9 | TGTGCCAGCAGCGTTGGGACGGCGGGAGTCTACACCTTC | CASSVGTAGVYTF
NA | TRBD2 | TRBJ2-1 | TRBV29-1 | TGCAGCGTTGAGGGTAGCGGGCATAGCTCCTACAATGAGCAGTTCTTC | CSVEGSGHSSYNEQFF
NA | TRBD2 | TRBJ2-7 | TRBV9 | TGTGCCAGCAGCGTAGAGTGGGGGGAGGGGATCTACGAGCAGTACTTC | CASSVEWGEGIYEQYF
NA | TRBD1 | TRBJ1-5 | TRBV5-6 | TGTGCCAGCAGTCGACAGGGGGGACCCGTAAGTCAGCCCCAGCATTTT | CASSRQGGPVSQPQHF
few | TRBD2 | TRBJ2-1 | TRBV30 | TGTGCCTGGAGGGTAGCGGGAGGGCTCGGTGGCAATGAGCAGTTCTTC | CAWRVAGGLGGNEQFF
NA | TRBD2 | TRBJ2-3 | TRBV2 | TGTGCCAGCAGTGAAGCGCTTCGTAGGACTAGCGGGATGGAAGATACGCAGTATTTT | CASSEALRRTSGMEDTQYF
NA | TRBD1 | TRBJ2-2 | TRBV5-1 | TGCGCCAGCAGCGGGGGACAGGGGATCGGGGAGCTGTTTTTT | CASSGGQGIGELFF
few | TRBD2 | TRBJ2-7 | TRBV19 | TGTGCCAGTAGTTCCTCGGGAGGCGAGCAGTACTTC | CASSSSGGEQYF
NA | TRBD1 | TRBJ2-1 | TRBV2 | TGTGCCGGCGCAGACAGGGCAGCCTACAATGAGCAGTTCTTC | CAGADRAAYNEQFF
NA | NA | TRBJ1-1 | TRBV6-5 | TGTGCCAGCAGTTCTAGGGGCTGGAACACTGAAGCTTTCTTT | CASSSRGWNTEAFF
NA | NA | TRBJ2-2 | TRBV9 | TGTGCCAGCAGCGTAGAACTCCTGAACACCGGGGAGCTGTTTTTT | CASSVELLNTGELFF
NA | NA | TRBJ2-5 | TRBV4-3 | TGCGCCAGCAGCCAAGGGTCCAGCGGGCCTGAGACCCAGTACTTC | CASSQGSSGPETQYF
NA | NA | TRBJ2-7 | TRBV6-5 | TGTGCCAGCAGTTACGCGGGAACGGACGAGCAGTACTTC | CASSYAGTDEQYF
NA | NA | TRBJ2-7 | TRBV27 | TGTGCCAGCAGTACCGACTCCTCCTACGAGCAGTACTTC | CASSTDSSYEQYF
NA | NA | TRBJ2-6 | TRBV6-5 | TGTGCCAGCGGGCATGGGGCCAACGTCCTGACTTTC | CASGHGANVLTF
few | TRBD2 | TRBJ2-7 | TRBV13 | TGTGCCAGCAGCTCCCTACTAGCGGGAACCTCCTACGAGCAGTACTTC | CASSSLLAGTSYEQYF
NA | NA | TRBJ1-1 | TRBV7-9 | TGTGCCAGCAGCCTTCTGGGAGGGGGTGGCACTGAAGCTTTCTTT | CASSLLGGGGTEAFF
NA | NA | TRBJ1-5 | TRBV5-1 | TGCGCCAGCAGCGAATCCCCTTTAGGAGGTCAGCCCCAGCATTTT | CASSESPLGGQPQHF
NA | NA | TRBJ1-1 | TRBV9 | TGTGCCAGCAGCTCCTCGACAGCCATGAACACTGAAGCTTTCTTT | CASSSSTAMNTEAFF
NA | TRBD1 | TRBJ1-2 | TRBV28 | TGTGCCAGCAGCTCGACGACAGGGCACTATGGCTACACCTTC | CASSSTTGHYGYTF
NA | TRBD1 | TRBJ1-4 | TRBV4-3 | TGCGCCAGCAGCCAGGGACAGGTATGGGGTAATGAAAAACTGTTTTTT | CASSQGQVWGNEKLFF
NA | NA | TRBJ2-3 | TRBV27 | TGTGCCAGCAGTCCCGGCCCTGGAGACTCAAGCACAGATACGCAGTATTTT | CASSPGPGDSSTDTQYF
NA | TRBD1 | TRBJ2-3 | TRBV7-9 | TGTGCCAGCAGCTCCGGGACAGGGACAGATACGCAGTATTTT | CASSSGTGTDTQYF
once | TRBD1 | TRBJ1-2 | TRBV6-1 | TGTGCCAGCAGCCCAGACAGGGTGGGCTATGGCTACACCTTC | CASSPDRVGYGYTF
NA | TRBD1 | TRBJ2-1 | TRBV2 | TGTGCCAGCAGTTTAGACAGGGGCTACTACAATGAGCAGTTCTTC | CASSLDRGYYNEQFF
NA | TRBD1 | TRBJ1-2 | TRBV5-4 | TGTGCCAGCAGACTGACAGGGGGCAACTATGGCTACACCTTC | CASRLTGGNYGYTF
NA | TRBD2 | TRBJ2-1 | TRBV6-5 | TGTGCCAGCAGCCCCACTAGCGGAGCTAAAAATGAGCAGTTCTTC | CASSPTSGAKNEQFF
NA | NA | TRBJ1-1 | TRBV27 | TGTGCCAGCAGTCCACTCCGGCCAGGGGATACTGAAGCTTTCTTT | CASSPLRPGDTEAFF